Shown below are 21 T cell receptor beta chains from a single sample sequenced in a study of T-cell memory formation after mild COVID-19. A single record per CDR3 protein comes from TCRdb applying MiXCR to the 5' RACE reads. The table records a few hundred thousand distinct CDR3 sequences, over 9.5% of them present only once. Material for sequencing was PBMCs or a T cell subset sorted from them (not recorded which). The receptors come from a man aged 18 to 29 who had mild COVID-19 (a few samples of this study predate the infection). Cell type and time point are not known.

This clonotype was seen a handful of times. For the CDR3, the DNA is TGTGCCAGCAGGAGAGAAGACAGGGGAAGGGCCTACGAGCAGTACGTC. Translation gives CASRREDRGRAYEQYV. This chain connects TRBV28 to TRBJ2-7, with 8 bases that match TRBD1. This CDR3 comprises 16 residues. The V gene end was trimmed by 6 bases and the J gene end by 2 bases; junction bases not matched to a gene: 12. CDR1 is MDHEN and CDR2 is SYDVKM in the germline V gene.

This clonotype was found a few times. The gene calls are TRBV7-9 and TRBJ1-3; D is possibly TRBD1 (5 bases). The germline gives CDR1 SEHNR, CDR2 FQNEAQ (reference sequence). The CDR3 loop spans 16 amino acids. V lost 5 bases and J 8 bases, leaving 22 bases between the germline ends. Written as DNA, the CDR3 is TGTGCCAGCAGCCCACTCTCAGGGAGACGGGAGGACACCATATATTTT. The encoded protein is CASSPLSGRREDTIYF.

The genes are TRBV2 and TRBJ2-6; D possibly corresponds to TRBD1 (5 bases). The CDR3 is 15 residues long. Looked up from germline, CDR1 is SNHLY and CDR2 is FYNNEI. V gave up 4 bases and J gave up 0 bases, with 7 bases separating them. The CDR3 sequence is CASSVTGSGANVLTF. In nucleotides, the CDR3 is TGTGCCAGCAGTGTTACAGGCTCTGGGGCCAACGTCCTGACTTTC. Full variable domain (remainder filled in from reference TRBV2 and TRBJ2-6): EPEVTQTPSHQVTQMGQEVILRCVPISNHLYFYWYRQILGQKVEFLVSFYNNEISEKSEIFDDQFSVERPDGSNFTLKIRSTKLEDSAMYFCASSVTGSGANVLTFGAGSRLTVL.

The chain employs TRBV19 and TRBJ2-2, with a tentative D call TRBD1 (5 bases). The V gene's germline CDR1 is LNHDA and CDR2 SQIVND (reference sequence). The CDR3 covers 14 residues. Trimming stripped 3 bases from V and 4 bases from J, with 9 bases between. This chain's CDR3 is CASSIQGSTGELFF. The CDR3 DNA is TGTGCCAGTAGTATCCAGGGTAGCACCGGGGAGCTGTTTTTT.

The chain uses TRBV5-6 and TRBJ2-4, with D possibly being TRBD1 or TRBD2 (5 bases each). The CDR3 runs to 18 residues. V was clipped by 3 bases and J by 0 bases, with 19 bases between them. CDR1 and CDR2 (germline): SGHDT, YYEEEE. CDR3: CASSSITGTILAKNIQYF. Here the CDR3 DNA reads TGTGCCAGCAGCTCTATTACGGGGACGATTTTAGCCAAAAACATTCAGTACTTC.

CDR3 DNA: TGTGCCAGCAGGCTCGGGAGGGGTTCGGGTGAGCAGTTCTTC. Translating gives CASRLGRGSGEQFF. The chain uses TRBV4-2 and TRBJ2-1, with TRBD2 identical over 8 bases. This CDR3 contains 14 residues. The V gene end was trimmed by 6 bases and the J gene end by 9 bases; junction bases not matched to a gene: 10. CDR1 is LGHNA and CDR2 is YNFKEQ in the germline V gene.

V and J are TRBV11-2 and TRBJ1-1; unclear D gene. The germline V and J ends were trimmed by 5 bases and 5 bases, with 15 bases remaining between them. This CDR3 has 14 amino acids. CDR1 SGHAT and CDR2 FQNNGV come from the germline V gene. The CDR3 loop reads CASSPGPWRTEAFF. Here the CDR3 DNA reads TGTGCCAGCAGCCCCGGGCCCTGGAGAACTGAAGCTTTCTTT.

Many counts were recorded for this clonotype. CDR3 region: CSARSSGRVGTGELFF. Here the CDR3 DNA reads TGCAGTGCTAGGTCCTCGGGGAGGGTCGGTACCGGGGAGCTGTTTTTT. The chain is built from TRBV20-1 and TRBJ2-2; 7 bases agree with TRBD2. The CDR3 totals 16 residues. Germline-derived CDR1 and CDR2 are DFQATT and SNEGSKA (reference sequence). V was pared by 3 bases and J by 5 bases, with 12 bases of the junction left unmatched.

This chain joins TRBV7-2 and TRBJ1-2; TRBD1 aligns across 11 bases. Germline CDR1 SGHTA, CDR2 FQGNSA. The CDR3 is 14 amino acids. V lost 7 bases to trimming and J lost 4 bases; unmatched junction nucleotides: 5. The chain's CDR3 is CASTPGQGAYGYTF. As DNA, the CDR3 is TGTGCCAGCACCCCAGGACAGGGGGCCTATGGCTACACCTTC.

This clonotype was seen a handful of times. This chain connects TRBV7-2 to TRBJ2-1; TRBD2 is a possible D gene (6 bases). The CDR3 runs 15 residues. Germline V CDR1 and CDR2: SGHTA, FQGNSA. V dropped 5 bases and J dropped 0 bases, with 11 bases sitting between them. The chain's CDR3 is CASSKGLTSYNEQFF. DNA for the CDR3: TGTGCCAGCAGCAAGGGACTCACCTCCTACAATGAGCAGTTCTTC. The full variable domain, in which reference TRBV7-2 and TRBJ2-1 provide the parts outside the CDR3, is GAGVSQSPSNKVTEKGKDVELRCDPISGHTALYWYRQSLGQGLEFLIYFQGNSAPDKSGLPSDRFSAERTGGSVSTLTIQRTQQEDSAVYLCASSKGLTSYNEQFFGPGTRLTVL.

This clonotype appeared a few times. The V and J genes are TRBV7-3 and TRBJ2-3, with 8 bases aligning to TRBD2. This CDR3 is built from 15 residues. J was trimmed by 0 bases and V by 4 bases; bases with no gene match: 3. Germline V gene data show CDR1 as SGHTA and CDR2 as FQGTGA. The CDR3 region is CASSSLAGSTDTQYF. DNA of the CDR3: TGTGCCAGCAGCTCCTTAGCGGGGAGCACAGATACGCAGTATTTT.

CDR3 bases: TGCGCCAGCAGGAGACTGATGAAAGCGATTAGCACAGATACGCAGTATTTT. Its protein product is CASRRLMKAISTDTQYF. The J gene is TRBJ2-3, the V gene TRBV5-1; no firm D call. The V end was cut by 5 bases, the J end by 0 bases, with 19 bases between. Per the germline V gene, CDR1 is SGHRS and CDR2 is YFSETQ. The CDR3 runs 17 residues.

The chain combines TRBV5-1 with TRBJ1-6; 7 bases match TRBD1. Per the germline V gene, CDR1 is SGHRS and CDR2 is YFSETQ. V shed 4 bases and J 8 bases; nucleotides not matched to a gene: 12. This CDR3 region has 16 residues. CDR3 protein: CASSKKTGNEDSPLHF. The CDR3 DNA is TGCGCCAGCAGCAAAAAGACAGGGAATGAGGATTCACCCCTCCACTTT.

This clonotype has at least ten counts. The CDR3 DNA reads as TGTGCCAGCAGCTCCGACAGGGGCAATCAGCCCCAGCATTTT. Amino acid sequence: CASSSDRGNQPQHF. This chain joins TRBV7-2 and TRBJ1-5; 7 nucleotides align to TRBD1. Trimming removed 4 bases from V and 2 bases from J; junction bases left unmatched: 2. The CDR3 is 14 residues long. The germline CDR1 and CDR2 sequences are SGHTA and FQGNSA. Together with reference TRBV7-2 and TRBJ1-5, the CDR3 gives the full variable domain: GAGVSQSPSNKVTEKGKDVELRCDPISGHTALYWYRQSLGQGLEFLIYFQGNSAPDKSGLPSDRFSAERTGGSVSTLTIQRTQQEDSAVYLCASSSDRGNQPQHFGDGTRLSIL.

V and J are TRBV7-6 and TRBJ2-5; D ambiguous. The CDR3 length is 12 residues. V was trimmed by 5 bases and J by 4 bases, leaving 8 bases between them. Germline CDR1 SGHVS, CDR2 FNYEAQ. The CDR3: CASSHNRETQYF. CDR3 nucleotide sequence: TGTGCCAGCAGCCACAACAGAGAGACCCAGTACTTC.

In its sample, this clonotype was seen a few times. The chain has TRBV27 and TRBJ2-5; D gene uncertain. The ends were cut back, 4 bases at V and 3 bases at J, with 21 bases in the middle. This CDR3 is built from 17 residues. Germline CDR1 and CDR2: MNHEY and SMNVEV (reference sequence). The CDR3 loop reads CASSSLSLWTEKETQYF. For the CDR3, the DNA is TGTGCCAGCAGTTCACTATCCCTGTGGACGGAAAAAGAGACCCAGTACTTC.

This clonotype was seen a handful of times. The chain joins TRBV15 to TRBJ2-5, with D maybe TRBD1 (7 bases). CDR1 is LNHNV, CDR2 YYDKDF, per germline (reference sequence). CDR3 length: 14 amino acids. The V gene lost 5 bases and the J gene lost 5 bases, with 15 bases spanning the gap. The CDR3: CATSRGGAGETQYF. The CDR3 nucleotides are TGTGCCACCAGCCGAGGGGGCGCGGGGGAGACCCAGTACTTC.

This clonotype was recorded many times. The chain has TRBV15 and TRBJ2-1; 9 bases align to TRBD1. This CDR3 comprises 17 residues. Germline V gives CDR1 LNHNV, CDR2 YYDKDF (reference sequence). Losses at the gene ends were 5 bases for V and 0 bases for J; bases not matched to a gene: 8. This CDR3 reads CATSSKGGQGSYNEQFF. CDR3 nucleotides: TGTGCCACCAGCTCCAAGGGGGGACAGGGCTCCTACAATGAGCAGTTCTTC.

V gene TRBV10-3 combines with J gene TRBJ1-6; maybe TRBD1 (5 bases). Germline CDR1 and CDR2: ENHRY and SYGVKD. Trimming removed 10 bases at V and 8 bases at J, with 27 bases between. This CDR3 has 17 residues. The CDR3 region has the DNA TGTGCCACGCTGGGGACTCGCTCATCCGGGGCCCATTCACCCCTCCACTTT. Protein sequence: CATLGTRSSGAHSPLHF.

This clonotype was counted between two and nine times. The rearrangement links TRBV3-1 to TRBJ2-1, with a possible D match to TRBD1 (5 bases). The V end was cut by 3 bases, the J end by 4 bases, with 19 bases between. From germline, CDR1 is LGHDT and CDR2 YNNKEL (reference sequence). The CDR3 runs to 17 residues. CDR3 nucleotides: TGTGCCAGCAGCCAGGGGCCTCAAGGGCCTGCTTACAATGAGCAGTTCTTC. Translation gives CASSQGPQGPAYNEQFF.

To note about this clonotype: A single base separates this from a much larger clone, so it may be a read error. The chain uses TRBV5-1 and TRBJ2-2, with a weak D call TRBD1 (7 bases). The CDR3 runs to 16 residues. Germline CDR1 reads SGHRS; CDR2 reads YFSETQ. The DNA for the CDR3 is TGCGCCAGCAGCGCGGCGGGACAGCCGAACAACGGGGAGCTGTTTTTT. Translating gives CASSAAGQPNNGELFF.